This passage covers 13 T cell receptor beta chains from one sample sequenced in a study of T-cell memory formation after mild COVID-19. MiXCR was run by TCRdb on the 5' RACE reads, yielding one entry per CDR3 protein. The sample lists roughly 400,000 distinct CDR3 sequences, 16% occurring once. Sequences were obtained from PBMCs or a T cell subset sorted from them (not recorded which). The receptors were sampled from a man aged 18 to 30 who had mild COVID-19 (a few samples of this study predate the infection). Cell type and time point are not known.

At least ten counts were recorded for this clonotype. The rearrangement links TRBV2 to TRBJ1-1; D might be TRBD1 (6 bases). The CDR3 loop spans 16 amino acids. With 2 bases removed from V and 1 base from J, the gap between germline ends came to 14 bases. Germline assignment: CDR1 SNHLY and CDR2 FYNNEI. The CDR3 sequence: CASSERGGEKNTEAFF. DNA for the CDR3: TGTGCCAGCAGTGAAAGGGGGGGGGAAAAGAACACTGAAGCTTTCTTT. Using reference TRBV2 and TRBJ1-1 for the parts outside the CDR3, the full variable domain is EPEVTQTPSHQVTQMGQEVILRCVPISNHLYFYWYRQILGQKVEFLVSFYNNEISEKSEIFDDQFSVERPDGSNFTLKIRSTKLEDSAMYFCASSERGGEKNTEAFFGQGTRLTVV.

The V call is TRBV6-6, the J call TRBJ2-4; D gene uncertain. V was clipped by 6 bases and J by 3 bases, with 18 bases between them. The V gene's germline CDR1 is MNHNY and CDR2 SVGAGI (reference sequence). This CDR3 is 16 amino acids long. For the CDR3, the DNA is TGTGCCAGCAGCCCTTACGCGGTGATCGGCAAAAACATTCAGTACTTC. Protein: CASSPYAVIGKNIQYF.

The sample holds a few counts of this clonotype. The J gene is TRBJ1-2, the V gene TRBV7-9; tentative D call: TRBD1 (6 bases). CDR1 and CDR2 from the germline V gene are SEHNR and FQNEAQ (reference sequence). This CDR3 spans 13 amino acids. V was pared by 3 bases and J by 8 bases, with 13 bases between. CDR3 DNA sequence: TGTGCCAGCAGCTTCGAGGGACAATCAGGCTACACCTTC. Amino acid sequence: CASSFEGQSGYTF.

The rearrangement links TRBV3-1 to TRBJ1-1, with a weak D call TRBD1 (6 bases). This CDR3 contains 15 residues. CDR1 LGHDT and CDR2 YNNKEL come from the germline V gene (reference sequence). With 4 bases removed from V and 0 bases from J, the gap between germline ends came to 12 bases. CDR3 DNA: TGTGCCAGCAGCCCCGGACAGCTCTTGAACACTGAAGCTTTCTTT. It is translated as CASSPGQLLNTEAFF.

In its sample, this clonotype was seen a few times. Written as DNA, the CDR3 is TGTGCCAGCAGCAGAACAGGGTCTGGGGCCAACGTCCTGACTTTC. The encoded protein is CASSRTGSGANVLTF. This chain links TRBV12-3 or TRBV12-4 with TRBJ2-6; TRBD1 might be the D (6 bases). V gave up 6 bases and J gave up 1 base, with 10 bases separating them. The CDR3 runs to 15 residues.

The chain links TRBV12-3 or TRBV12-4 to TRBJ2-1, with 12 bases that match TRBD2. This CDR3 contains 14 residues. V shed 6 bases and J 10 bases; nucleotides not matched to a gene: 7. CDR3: CASRTGLAGDEQFF. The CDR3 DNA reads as TGTGCCAGCAGGACGGGACTAGCGGGTGACGAGCAGTTCTTC.

CDR3 DNA sequence: TGTGCCAGCAGTTACTCGTACGGGGGTTTGTCCTACGAGCAGTACGTC. Protein: CASSYSYGGLSYEQYV. The chain recombines TRBV6-2 or TRBV6-3 with TRBJ2-7; D perhaps matches TRBD2 (6 bases). The CDR3 is 16 residues long. From germline, CDR1 is MNHEY and CDR2 SVGEGT. Deletions cut 0 bases from V and 1 base from J, with 13 bases between.

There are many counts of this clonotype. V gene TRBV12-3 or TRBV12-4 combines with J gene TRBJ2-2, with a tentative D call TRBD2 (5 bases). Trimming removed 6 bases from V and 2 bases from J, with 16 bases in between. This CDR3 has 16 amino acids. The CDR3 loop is CASSPSTGTNTGELFF. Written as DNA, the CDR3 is TGTGCCAGCAGCCCGTCAACGGGAACCAACACCGGGGAGCTGTTTTTT.

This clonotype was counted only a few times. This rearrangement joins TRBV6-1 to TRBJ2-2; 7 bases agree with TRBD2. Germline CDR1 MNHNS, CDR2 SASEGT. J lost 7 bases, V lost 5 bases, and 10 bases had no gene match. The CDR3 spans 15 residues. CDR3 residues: CASSWGGDSGGELFF. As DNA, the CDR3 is TGTGCCAGCAGTTGGGGGGGGGATTCAGGCGGGGAGCTGTTTTTT.

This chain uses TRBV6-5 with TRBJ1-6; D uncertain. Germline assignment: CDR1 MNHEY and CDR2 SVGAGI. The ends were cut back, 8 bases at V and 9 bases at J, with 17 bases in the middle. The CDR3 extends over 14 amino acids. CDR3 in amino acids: CASRGLPRSSPLHF. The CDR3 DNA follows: TGTGCCAGCCGCGGGCTCCCCAGGAGTTCACCCCTCCACTTT.

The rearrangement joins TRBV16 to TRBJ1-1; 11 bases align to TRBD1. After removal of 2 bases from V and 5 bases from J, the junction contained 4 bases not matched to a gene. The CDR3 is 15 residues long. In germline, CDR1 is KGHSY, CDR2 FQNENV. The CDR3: CASSQMGQGGTEAFF. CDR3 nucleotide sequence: TGTGCCAGCAGCCAAATGGGACAGGGGGGGACTGAAGCTTTCTTT.

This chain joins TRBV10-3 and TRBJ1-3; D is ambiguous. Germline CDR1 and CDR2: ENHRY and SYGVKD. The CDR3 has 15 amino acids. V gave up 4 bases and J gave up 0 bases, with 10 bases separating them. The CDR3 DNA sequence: TGTGCCATCAGTGGTCCGCTGAGCTCTGGAAACACCATATATTTT. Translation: CAISGPLSSGNTIYF.

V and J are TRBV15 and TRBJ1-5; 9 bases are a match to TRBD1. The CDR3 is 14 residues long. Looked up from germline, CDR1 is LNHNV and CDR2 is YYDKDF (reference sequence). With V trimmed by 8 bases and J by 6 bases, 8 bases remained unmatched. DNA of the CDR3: TGTGCCACCGGGACAGGGCTGAGGGTTCAGCCCCAGCATTTT. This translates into CATGTGLRVQPQHF.